The source of this T cell receptor (beta chain) is a study of OX40 agonist ivuxolimab in advanced cancers. General observations from the study: Certain nonresponders likewise exhibited a low normalized T-cell clonal expansion. On average, CD8+ T cells had more expanded clones than CD4+.

The CDR3 is made up of 15 amino acids. The germline gives CDR1 LNHDA, CDR2 SQIVND (reference sequence). Trimming at V came to 3 bases and at J to 6 bases, leaving 10 bases not matched to a gene. To note about this clone: Its matching antigen is unknown.

Method: immunoSEQ multiplex PCR; TCRdb's copy keeps in-frame clones and lacks some. In the table there are 53,000 or so clones, approximately 93% of which are singletons. V usage is TRBV19 and J usage is TRBJ2-7, with 8 nucleotides matching TRBD1. This TCR was sampled from an adult with an advanced solid tumor such as melanoma, head and neck, liver or kidney cancer. Sample: CD4+ or CD8+ T cells sorted from blood, taken in a trial of the OX40 agonist ivuxolimab. In nucleotides, the CDR3 is TGTGCCAGTAGTATTAGCGCACAGGGGGTTCCCGAGCAGTACTTC. Protein product: CASSISAQGVPEQYF. The full variable domain, in which reference TRBV19 and TRBJ2-7 provide the parts outside the CDR3, is DGGITQSPKYLFRKEGQNVTLSCEQNLNHDAMYWYRQDPGQGLRLIYYSQIVNDFQKGDIAEGYSVSREKKESFPLTVTSAQKNPTAFYLCASSISAQGVPEQYFGPGTRLTVT.